These T cell receptor beta chains were read from a single sample in a study of blood T cell repertoires in COVID-19. The repertoire was sequenced with immunoSEQ multiplex PCR; TCRdb's copy has only in-frame clones and lacks some. The sample lists 200,000 to 300,000 clones, 80% to 90% occurring once. The sequenced material came from PBMCs or T cells enriched from blood (not recorded which). These receptors originate from a man in his forties who had recovered from COVID-19. Each CDR3 is given without its conserved first and last residue.

v_call,j_call,cdr3_aa
TRBV7-6,TRBJ2-7,ASSLVSSARAEQY
TRBV9,TRBJ1-2,ASSGQGARGYT
TRBV9,TRBJ1-3,ASSVEQGYTIY
TRBV5-1,TRBJ2-1,ASSPGTSGTRLYNEQF
TRBV5-6,TRBJ1-5,ASSQSGTGKRNQPQH
TRBV5-4,TRBJ1-2,ASSPAGGKYGYT
TRBV7-9,TRBJ2-1,ASSLHKDRVNEQF
TRBV27,TRBJ1-1,ASSSTANTEAF
TRBV5-1,TRBJ2-2,ASSFQVAGRTGELF
TRBV29-1,TRBJ1-3,SVAGGMNSSGNTIY
TRBV4-2,TRBJ2-2,ASRGLATGELF
TRBV5-1,TRBJ2-7,ASSMQTGSSYEQY
TRBV27,TRBJ2-3,ASRRGQGTITDTQY
TRBV7-9,TRBJ1-6,ASSWTDNSPLH
TRBV3-1/TRBV3-2,TRBJ2-3,ASSQEVGNTSPDTQY
TRBV10-2,TRBJ1-2,ASRQGADYGYT
TRBV7-2,TRBJ1-4,ASSLSGQGADEKLF
TRBV5-5,TRBJ2-1,ASSLEGQGNEQF
TRBV11-2,TRBJ1-1,ASSRSTGGNTEAF
TRBV12-3/TRBV12-4,TRBJ2-5,ASSIQETQY
TRBV9,TRBJ2-7,ASSSGSYEQY
TRBV10-3,TRBJ2-5,AISDSGRGLETQY
TRBV28,TRBJ2-4,ASGAELAKNIQY
TRBV6-4,TRBJ2-1,ASSDSSGSYNEQF
TRBV6-5,TRBJ2-7,ASRGTSGGLEQY
TRBV9,TRBJ2-3,ASSVLTDTQY
TRBV2,TRBJ1-1,ASTGWTGGEAF
TRBV2,TRBJ2-5,ASSEIRGTHKETQY
TRBV28,TRBJ1-5,ASSRPGGVNQPQH
TRBV6-6,TRBJ2-7,ASSYSLVGQGYEQY
TRBV11-2,TRBJ2-7,ASSFSTGVWEQY
TRBV5-8,TRBJ1-1,ASSSQGPDTEAF
TRBV12-2,TRBJ1-3,ASRLVGVSGNTIY
TRBV7-9,TRBJ1-4,ASGFAGSDEKLF
TRBV19,TRBJ2-7,ASSITGAAYEQY
TRBV7-2,TRBJ1-2,ASSLFNRERLGYGYT
TRBV6-5,TRBJ2-7,ASNRDSTYEQY
TRBV7-8,TRBJ1-4,ASTQTAGNEKLF
TRBV3-1/TRBV3-2,TRBJ1-5,ASSQMRSNQPQH
TRBV3-1/TRBV3-2,TRBJ2-6,ASSQGHHRSSGANVLT
TRBV6-1,TRBJ1-2,ASSVSGGVFGYGYT
TRBV2,TRBJ2-1,ASTVGGLTYNEQF
TRBV28,TRBJ1-2,ASSLGGFYGYT
TRBV6-2/TRBV6-3,TRBJ2-7,ASSYSLHNQY
TRBV6-5,TRBJ1-6,ASSRVQGSPLH
TRBV19,TRBJ2-2,ASSIESDNTGELF
TRBV18,TRBJ2-7,ASSPAGHLYEQY
TRBV6-6,TRBJ2-1,ASSYALLAGDLEQF
TRBV6-2/TRBV6-3,TRBJ2-7,ASSYSMGKSYYEQY
TRBV6-2/TRBV6-3,TRBJ1-5,ASSLRQGNQPQH
TRBV18,TRBJ2-7,ASSPPGQGFYEQY
TRBV6-5,TRBJ1-5,ASSYRTGSNQPQH
TRBV19,TRBJ2-2,ATWQGGTGELF
TRBV4-3,TRBJ2-4,ASSQDWQGNHIQY
TRBV7-9,TRBJ2-7,ASSLTQDTEQY
TRBV27,TRBJ2-7,ASSFYRSNEQY
TRBV18,TRBJ2-5,ASSPSAYQETQY
TRBV9,TRBJ2-2,ASSAQGAGDTGELF
TRBV6-5,TRBJ1-3,ASSYATGGSGNTIY
TRBV19,TRBJ2-3,ATDSGTGLSTDTQY